This TCR beta chain is from a study of shared clonotypes between healthy human individuals. Measured with immunoSEQ multiplex PCR; TCRdb has only the in-frame clones, and not every one. The repertoire holds 400,000 to 600,000 clones, roughly 95% seen once, with about 0.059% in the top ten. Germline-derived CDR1 and CDR2 are MDHEN and SYDVKM. With 3 bases removed from V and 1 base from J, the gap between germline ends came to 9 bases. CDR3 length: 14 amino acids. The donors were adults (healthy and HIV-negative) with no recent acute infections or vaccinations. The sequence was obtained from a young woman in good health. The chain uses TRBV28 and TRBJ1-1; no reliable D call. The material sequenced was naive CD4+ T cells sorted from blood. The subset was: CD45RA+ positively selected. In nucleotides, the CDR3 is TGTGCCAGCAGTTTTAATGGACGGAACACTGAAGCTTTCTTT. Translated, it gives CASSFNGRNTEAFF.